Below, 2 T cell receptor beta chains from the same sample are listed, as sequenced in a study of blood T cell repertoires in COVID-19. Profiled with immunoSEQ multiplex PCR; TCRdb holds only in-frame clones, not every one. The table records some 230,000 clones, 85% of them present only once. Sequenced material: peripheral blood. Receptors were obtained from a man aged 40-50 years with acute or convalescent COVID-19.

The chain joins TRBV9 to TRBJ1-6; 9 nucleotides align to TRBD1. The length of the CDR3 is 15 residues. Per germline, CDR1 SGDLS and CDR2 YYNGEE. Trimming removed 3 bases from V and 10 bases from J; junction bases left unmatched: 8. DNA for the CDR3: TGTGCCAGCAGCGCCCAGGGACAGGGCGGGTCACCCCTCCACTTT. Translating gives CASSAQGQGGSPLHF.

The chain recombines TRBV7-2 with TRBJ1-1; the match to TRBD1 covers 8 bases. The CDR3 extends over 14 amino acids. CDR1 and CDR2 (germline): SGHTA, FQGNSA. V was clipped by 3 bases and J by 6 bases; unmatched bases: 6. The CDR3 sequence is CASSFRAGGSEAFF. The CDR3 DNA sequence: TGTGCCAGCAGCTTTCGGGCAGGGGGCTCTGAAGCTTTCTTT.